The 32 T cell receptor beta chains listed next were all sequenced from one sample in a study of blood T cell repertoires in COVID-19 (dated by TCRdb to the early 2020s). Libraries were prepared through the immunoSEQ multiplex PCR assay. Here the immuneACCESS table is served through TCRdb, limited to in-frame sequences with V and J called. Missing clones are a known gap in these copies; in checked studies unresolved V genes cover under half, and the rest lacks a known reason. The sample yields approximately 250,000 clones; approximately 89% were counted once. Of the sample, 8.5% to 9% falls within the top ten clones. Material: peripheral blood. These receptors were obtained from a man aged 35 to 55 with active or convalescent COVID-19.

This clone was seen more than once but under ten times. The V call is TRBV12-5, the J call TRBJ1-2, with TRBD1 as a possible D gene (6 bases). Germline CDR1 is LGHNT and CDR2 is FRNRAP. The CDR3 is 13 residues long. V dropped 1 base and J dropped 8 bases, with 11 bases sitting between them. CDR3 DNA sequence: TGTGCTAGTGGTTTGGACCAGGGGCTCGGCTACACCTTC. Protein product: CASGLDQGLGYTF.

This clone appeared a few times. This chain uses TRBV18 with TRBJ1-5; D unclear. Trimming shortened V by 3 bases and J by 4 bases, and 10 bases separated the two germline ends. Germline CDR1 and CDR2: KGHSH and LQKENI. CDR3 length: 14 residues. In nucleotides, the CDR3 is TGTGCCAGCTCACCGGAAGGAGCGAATCAGCCCCAGCATTTT. It specifies CASSPEGANQPQHF.

This clone occurred a few times. V and J are TRBV24-1 and TRBJ2-7, with a weak D call TRBD2 (6 bases). The germline V and J ends were trimmed by 3 bases and 2 bases, with 13 bases remaining between them. This CDR3 is 15 amino acids long. The germline V gene has CDR1 KGHDR and CDR2 SFDVKD. CDR3 in DNA: TGTGCCACCAGTGATCCTCGGAGGGTACCCTACGAGCAGTACTTC. Translation gives CATSDPRRVPYEQYF.

This clone appeared a single time. The V gene is TRBV10-2, the J gene TRBJ2-2; 8 bases are a match to TRBD1. The germline gives CDR1 WSHSY, CDR2 SAAADI. The junction had 8 bases not matched to a gene; V was cut back by 6 bases and J by 5 bases. The CDR3 is made up of 15 amino acids. This CDR3 is CASSKQGARTGELFF. In DNA, the CDR3 is TGCGCCAGCAGCAAGCAGGGGGCGAGGACCGGGGAGCTGTTTTTT.

V usage is TRBV11-3 and J usage is TRBJ2-1; 10 bases map to TRBD2. V trimming: 9 bases; J trimming: 10 bases; junction bases outside the gene matches: 9. This CDR3 contains 13 residues. Germline V lookup: CDR1 SGHNT, CDR2 YENEEA. This CDR3 reads CASILAGAGEQFF. In DNA, the CDR3 is TGTGCCAGTATCCTAGCGGGAGCTGGGGAGCAGTTCTTC.

The J gene is TRBJ2-7, the V gene TRBV29-1; TRBD1 agrees at 9 bases. CDR3 length: 13 residues. J was trimmed by 8 bases and V by 7 bases; bases with no gene match: 12. The germline V gene encodes CDR1 SQVTM and CDR2 ANQGSEA. CDR3 in DNA: TGCAGCGGTACCTTGGACAGGGGTTTCCAGCAGTACTTC. Its translation is CSGTLDRGFQQYF.

The rearrangement uses TRBV4-2 and TRBJ2-7; TRBD2 is a possible D gene (6 bases). The V and J ends lost 0 bases and 3 bases respectively, with 12 bases between them. The CDR3 is 15 residues long. The germline gives CDR1 LGHNA, CDR2 YNFKEQ. The CDR3: CASSQENGSGYEQYF. The CDR3 region has the DNA TGTGCCAGCAGCCAAGAAAACGGGAGCGGCTACGAGCAGTACTTC.

This CDR3 is CASSTSGRAGNEQFF. CDR3 in DNA: TGTGCCAGCAGTACTAGCGGGAGGGCCGGGAATGAGCAGTTCTTC. The chain carries TRBV7-3 and TRBJ2-1; 13 nucleotides match TRBD2. The trim removed 6 bases at V and 7 bases at J, leaving 6 bases unmatched. CDR1 and CDR2 (germline): SGHTA, FQGTGA. The CDR3 sequence is 15 residues long.

The chain couples TRBV5-6 to TRBJ2-3; 11 bases agree with TRBD2. The germline CDR1 and CDR2 sequences are SGHDT and YYEEEE. After removal of 1 base from V and 1 base from J, the junction contained 11 bases not matched to a gene. The CDR3 contains 19 residues. CDR3 sequence (DNA): TGTGCCAGCAGCTTGTGGGTTAGCGGGGGGGCGTTGGGCACAGATACGCAGTATTTT. The encoded protein is CASSLWVSGGALGTDTQYF. Full variable domain (missing parts from reference TRBV5-6 and TRBJ2-3): DAGVTQSPTHLIKTRGQQVTLRCSPKSGHDTVSWYQQALGQGPQFIFQYYEEEERQRGNFPDRFSGHQFPNYSSELNVNALLLGDSALYLCASSLWVSGGALGTDTQYFGPGTRLTVL.

The chain uses TRBV10-1 and TRBJ2-1; 9 bases map to TRBD2. Trimming at V came to 6 bases and at J to 9 bases, leaving 6 bases not matched to a gene. Germline assignment: CDR1 WNHNN and CDR2 SYGVQD (reference sequence). This CDR3 spans 13 amino acids. DNA of the CDR3: TGCGCCAGCAGAGAGCGGGAGGATCGTGAGCAGTTCTTC. Protein: CASREREDREQFF.

This clone was picked up one time. This chain uses TRBV2 with TRBJ1-5, with 8 bases that match TRBD1. The CDR3 is 14 residues long. J gave up 6 bases and V 8 bases, and 9 bases lay outside the gene matches. In germline, CDR1 is SNHLY, CDR2 FYNNEI. The chain's CDR3 is CASVPAQGAQPQHF. CDR3 bases: TGTGCCAGCGTCCCCGCCCAGGGGGCTCAGCCCCAGCATTTT.

The chain uses TRBV24-1 and TRBJ2-2; 10 nucleotides align to TRBD1. The germline V gene has CDR1 KGHDR and CDR2 SFDVKD. The CDR3 runs 15 residues. Germline trimming cut 12 bases from V and 3 bases from J; bases unmatched to any gene: 9. The CDR3 here is CAVEGQGPYTGELFF. The CDR3 bases are TGTGCCGTAGAGGGACAGGGGCCCTACACCGGGGAGCTGTTTTTT.

The chain carries TRBV7-6 and TRBJ1-1; the match to TRBD1 covers 8 bases. Germline values: CDR1 SGHVS, CDR2 FNYEAQ. The CDR3 spans 13 residues. Trimming at V came to 6 bases and at J to 7 bases, leaving 7 bases not matched to a gene. The CDR3 nucleotides are TGTGCCAGCAGATCCTATGGACAGGGTGAAGCTTTCTTT. Translated: CASRSYGQGEAFF.

The sample holds one count of this clone. The chain is built from TRBV6-2 or TRBV6-3 and TRBJ2-2; TRBD1 might be the D (6 bases). The V gene lost 3 bases and the J gene lost 1 base, with 9 bases spanning the gap. CDR1 and CDR2 (germline): MNHEY, SVGEGT. The CDR3 length is 15 residues. CDR3 nucleotides: TGTGCCAGCAGTTATTGGACAGTGAACACCGGGGAGCTGTTTTTT. It is translated as CASSYWTVNTGELFF.

CDR3 in amino acids: CAGAPLKSSTDTQYF. The CDR3 nucleotides are TGTGCCGGGGCCCCACTGAAATCTAGCACAGATACGCAGTATTTT. The chain employs TRBV2 and TRBJ2-3, with D possibly matching TRBD1 (5 bases). The germline V and J ends were trimmed by 11 bases and 0 bases, with 18 bases remaining between them. Germline CDR1 and CDR2: SNHLY and FYNNEI. The CDR3 has 15 residues. Full variable domain (outside the CDR3, taken from reference TRBV2 and TRBJ2-3): EPEVTQTPSHQVTQMGQEVILRCVPISNHLYFYWYRQILGQKVEFLVSFYNNEISEKSEIFDDQFSVERPDGSNFTLKIRSTKLEDSAMYFCAGAPLKSSTDTQYFGPGTRLTVL.

The J gene is TRBJ2-1, the V gene TRBV27, with 12 bases fitting TRBD2. Germline values: CDR1 MNHEY, CDR2 SMNVEV (reference sequence). The CDR3 consists of 15 residues. The J segment lost 6 bases and the V segment lost 6 bases, leaving 6 bases of the junction unmatched. This CDR3 reads CASSLAGGRGNEQFF. The CDR3 bases are TGTGCCAGCAGCCTAGCGGGGGGGCGGGGCAATGAGCAGTTCTTC.

The genes are TRBV5-1 and TRBJ1-5; 7 nucleotides agree with TRBD1. V shed 2 bases, J shed 8 bases, and the junction held 13 bases outside the gene matches. Germline-derived CDR1 and CDR2 are SGHRS and YFSETQ. The CDR3 covers 16 residues. This CDR3 is CASSLTGQPHREPQHF. The CDR3, as DNA: TGCGCCAGCAGCTTAACGGGACAGCCCCACCGGGAGCCCCAGCATTTT.

The V gene is TRBV28, the J gene TRBJ1-4, with a weak D call TRBD1 (6 bases). The germline V and J ends were trimmed by 4 bases and 4 bases, with 10 bases remaining between them. Germline assignment: CDR1 MDHEN and CDR2 SYDVKM. The CDR3 totals 14 residues. The CDR3 sequence: CASSSDSSNEKLFF. Here the CDR3 DNA reads TGTGCCAGCAGTTCGGACAGTAGTAATGAAAAACTGTTTTTT. The complete variable domain, with remaining parts taken from reference TRBV28 and TRBJ1-4, reads DVKVTQSSRYLVKRTGEKVFLECVQDMDHENMFWYRQDPGLGLRLIYFSYDVKMKEKGDIPEGYSVSREKKERFSLILESASTNQTSMYLCASSSDSSNEKLFFGSGTQLSVL.

The chain joins TRBV9 to TRBJ2-6, with D unresolved. V was trimmed by 0 bases and J by 1 base, leaving 5 bases between them. Germline loops: CDR1 SGDLS, CDR2 YYNGEE. The CDR3 covers 15 residues. The CDR3 is CASSVAVSGANVLTF. The CDR3, as DNA: TGTGCCAGCAGCGTAGCTGTTTCTGGGGCCAACGTCCTGACTTTC.

This chain uses TRBV25-1 with TRBJ1-3, with D possibly matching TRBD1 (6 bases). V was shortened by 2 bases and J by 4 bases, with 12 bases between the two germline ends. The germline V gene has CDR1 MGHDK and CDR2 SYGVNS. The CDR3 contains 15 residues. The CDR3 nucleotides are TGTGCCAGCAGTGAAGTTCAGGGGCCAGGAAACACCATATATTTT. Translating gives CASSEVQGPGNTIYF.

The chain uses TRBV5-1 and TRBJ2-7; tentatively, D is TRBD2 (6 bases). This CDR3 contains 15 residues. Per germline, CDR1 SGHRS and CDR2 YFSETQ. V was clipped by 5 bases and J by 4 bases, with 19 bases between them. The CDR3 sequence: CASRNLGGVGYEQYF. The CDR3 nucleotides read TGCGCCAGCAGGAACCTGGGAGGAGTTGGGTACGAGCAGTACTTC.

The chain is built from TRBV3-1 (or the pseudogene TRBV3-2) and TRBJ2-5; D is uncertain. In germline, CDR1 is LGHDT, CDR2 YNNKEL (reference sequence). V was pared by 1 base and J by 1 base, with 4 bases between. This CDR3 contains 13 residues. The DNA of the CDR3 is TGTGCCAGCAGCCAAGGGAGCCAAGAGACCCAGTACTTC. This sequence encodes CASSQGSQETQYF.

This clone was detected a few times. This rearrangement joins TRBV27 to TRBJ1-2; maybe TRBD1 (5 bases). V shed 0 bases and J shed 4 bases, with 18 bases lying between them. The V gene's germline CDR1 is MNHEY and CDR2 SMNVEV (reference sequence). CDR3 length: 17 amino acids. This CDR3 reads CASSLSGGARSIYGYTF. Written as DNA, the CDR3 is TGTGCCAGCAGTTTATCGGGGGGAGCCCGAAGCATCTATGGCTACACCTTC.

The chain uses TRBV18 and TRBJ1-6, with unresolved D. Looked up from germline, CDR1 is KGHSH and CDR2 is LQKENI. The CDR3 sequence is 13 residues long. The ends were cut back, 3 bases at V and 6 bases at J, with 6 bases in the middle. The DNA of the CDR3 is TGTGCCAGCTCACCGGGCGCTAATTCACCCCTCCACTTT. Its translation is CASSPGANSPLHF.

The chain has TRBV29-1 and TRBJ1-1, with a weak D call TRBD1 (5 bases). CDR3 length: 12 residues. V gave up 7 bases and J gave up 4 bases, with 13 bases separating them. Germline V lookup: CDR1 SQVTM, CDR2 ANQGSEA. As DNA, the CDR3 is TGCAGCGCCGGGGGGGAGGGCACTGAAGCTTTCTTT. As protein: CSAGGEGTEAFF.

The chain is built from TRBV18 and TRBJ1-5, with D tentatively TRBD1 (5 bases). Trimming took 2 bases from V and 3 from J, leaving 17 bases between them. In germline, CDR1 is KGHSH, CDR2 LQKENI. The CDR3 is 17 residues long. This CDR3 is CASSPTWGGRNNQPQHF. In DNA, the CDR3 is TGTGCCAGCTCACCAACCTGGGGGGGACGGAACAATCAGCCCCAGCATTTT.

The gene calls are TRBV10-1 and TRBJ2-2; TRBD1 aligns across 7 bases. The CDR3 totals 17 residues. The trim removed 2 bases at V and 5 bases at J, leaving 11 bases unmatched. CDR1 WNHNN and CDR2 SYGVQD come from the germline V gene (reference sequence). CDR3 residues: CASSEAGISTGTGELFF. CDR3 DNA: TGCGCCAGCAGTGAGGCAGGGATCTCGACAGGGACCGGGGAGCTGTTTTTT.

The chain couples TRBV10-3 to TRBJ2-1, with 8 bases lining up with TRBD2. CDR3 length: 14 residues. Germline trimming cut 8 bases from V and 0 bases from J; bases unmatched to any gene: 3. Germline V CDR1 and CDR2: ENHRY, SYGVKD. DNA of the CDR3: TGTGCCATCGAAAGCGGGAGCTCCTACAATGAGCAGTTCTTC. Translation gives CAIESGSSYNEQFF.

The chain has TRBV4-2 and TRBJ2-7; TRBD1 matches at 7 bases. V trimming: 3 bases; J trimming: 3 bases; junction bases outside the gene matches: 8. Germline loops: CDR1 LGHNA, CDR2 YNFKEQ. This CDR3 comprises 15 residues. CDR3 DNA: TGTGCCAGCAGCCATGAACAGGGGTTAGGCTACGAGCAGTACTTC. The encoded protein is CASSHEQGLGYEQYF.

This sequence joins TRBV3-1 (or the pseudogene TRBV3-2) and TRBJ1-2; TRBD1 is a possible D gene (5 bases). This CDR3 has 14 residues. V was pared by 4 bases and J by 4 bases, with 13 bases between. Germline V CDR1 and CDR2: LGHDT, YNNKEL (reference sequence). The CDR3 here is CASSPRARGYGYTF. The CDR3 DNA reads TGTGCCAGCAGCCCTAGAGCTAGGGGCTATGGCTACACCTTC.

This chain links TRBV5-6 with TRBJ1-1, with TRBD1 matching 9 bases. The V segment lost 7 bases and the J segment 2 bases; nucleotides outside the gene matches: 9. Germline CDR1 is SGHDT and CDR2 is YYEEEE. The CDR3 is 15 amino acids. The CDR3 nucleotides are TGTGCCAGCCATGGGACAGGGAGAGGTAACACTGAAGCTTTCTTT. Its protein is CASHGTGRGNTEAFF. Variable domain in full (rest from reference TRBV5-6 and TRBJ1-1): DAGVTQSPTHLIKTRGQQVTLRCSPKSGHDTVSWYQQALGQGPQFIFQYYEEEERQRGNFPDRFSGHQFPNYSSELNVNALLLGDSALYLCASHGTGRGNTEAFFGQGTRLTVV.

There are a few counts of this clone. This sequence joins TRBV7-3 and TRBJ1-2; no definite D call. V was trimmed by 2 bases and J by 4 bases, leaving 11 bases between them. The CDR3 runs 14 residues. The V gene's germline CDR1 is SGHTA and CDR2 FQGTGA. CDR3 nucleotide sequence: TGTGCCAGCAGCTTAGATGGAGGGAGCTATGGCTACACCTTC. Translation: CASSLDGGSYGYTF.